The 27 T cell receptor beta chains reported below all come from one sample, sequenced in a study of blood T cell repertoires in COVID-19. The protocol was immunoSEQ multiplex PCR, while the TCRdb copy is restricted to in-frame clones and leaves out a portion. The profile shows fewer than 200,000 clones, 86% of them singletons. Sequencing was done on a sample of PBMCs or T cells enriched from blood (not recorded which). The origin of the receptors is a middle-aged woman in a cohort exposed to, infected with or recovered from COVID-19 (not recorded which).

V gene TRBV4-1 combines with J gene TRBJ1-1; D is unclear. The germline V and J ends were trimmed by 3 bases and 0 bases, with 8 bases remaining between them. The CDR3 totals 14 residues. CDR1 is MGHRA and CDR2 is YSYEKL in the germline V gene. CDR3 sequence (DNA): TGCGCCAGCAGCCAGACTCAGATGAACACTGAAGCTTTCTTT. This translates into CASSQTQMNTEAFF.

The gene calls are TRBV4-1 and TRBJ2-7; TRBD2 agrees at 8 bases. J lost 1 base, V lost 0 bases, and 2 bases had no gene match. The CDR3 covers 15 residues. Germline CDR1 is MGHRA and CDR2 is YSYEKL. CDR3 protein: CASSQETSVSYEQYF. CDR3 in DNA: TGCGCCAGCAGCCAAGAGACTAGCGTATCCTACGAGCAGTACTTC.

The chain has TRBV7-9 and TRBJ2-1; the match to TRBD1 covers 9 bases. The V and J ends lost 11 bases and 10 bases, in that order; junction bases with no gene match: 6. There are 11 residues in the CDR3. The germline V gene encodes CDR1 SEHNR and CDR2 FQNEAQ (reference sequence). CDR3 DNA sequence: TGTGCCGGGGGACAGGGTTGGGAGCAGTTCTTC. The encoded protein is CAGGQGWEQFF.

The gene calls are TRBV6-4 and TRBJ2-3, with TRBD1 matching 10 bases. This CDR3 has 14 residues. V trimming: 4 bases; J trimming: 4 bases; junction bases outside the gene matches: 2. Looked up from germline, CDR1 is MRHNA and CDR2 is SNTAGT. CDR3 nucleotides: TGTGCCAGCAGTGCCGGGACAGGGGCAGATACGCAGTATTTT. Its translation is CASSAGTGADTQYF.

The V gene is TRBV24-1, the J gene TRBJ2-2, with D hard to call. V was trimmed by 5 bases and J by 3 bases, leaving 12 bases between them. The CDR3 length is 15 residues. CDR1 and CDR2 from the germline V gene are KGHDR and SFDVKD. The chain's CDR3 is CATSAISGDTGELFF. In nucleotides, the CDR3 is TGTGCCACCAGTGCCATCTCTGGAGACACCGGGGAGCTGTTTTTT.

J is TRBJ1-1 and V is TRBV2; D gene unclear. In germline, CDR1 is SNHLY, CDR2 FYNNEI. V was cut by 7 bases and J by 2 bases, with 14 bases left in between. This CDR3 has 14 amino acids. Here the CDR3 DNA reads TGTGCCAGCACGGTAGAGGGCCCTAACACTGAAGCTTTCTTT. It is translated as CASTVEGPNTEAFF.

J is TRBJ2-4 and V is TRBV19; 7 bases match TRBD2. The CDR3 length is 14 residues. The V and J ends lost 6 bases and 6 bases, in that order; junction bases with no gene match: 8. Germline V CDR1 and CDR2: LNHDA, SQIVND (reference sequence). CDR3 bases: TGTGCCAGTAGCCTCAGCTCGGGGGGAAACATTCAGTACTTC. Translating it yields CASSLSSGGNIQYF.

This chain uses TRBV19 with TRBJ2-7; D unresolved. Trimming left V 3 bases short and J 3 bases short, with 9 bases between. This CDR3 is 13 amino acids long. The germline gives CDR1 LNHDA, CDR2 SQIVND (reference sequence). CDR3 sequence: CASSIPPGYEQYF. CDR3 in DNA: TGTGCCAGTAGTATCCCCCCGGGCTACGAGCAGTACTTC.

The CDR3 loop is CASSEERVRGGYTF. Written as DNA, the CDR3 is TGTGCCAGCAGTGAAGAACGGGTTAGGGGTGGCTACACCTTC. The chain uses TRBV6-1 and TRBJ1-2, with TRBD1 as a possible D gene (5 bases). Per the germline V gene, CDR1 is MNHNS and CDR2 is SASEGT. The V end was cut by 1 base, the J end by 7 bases, with 13 bases between. This CDR3 comprises 14 residues.

The J gene is TRBJ2-7, the V gene TRBV5-1, with 9 bases lining up with TRBD1. V shed 5 bases and J 2 bases; nucleotides not matched to a gene: 8. This CDR3 region has 15 residues. Germline V lookup: CDR1 SGHRS, CDR2 YFSETQ. CDR3 loop: CASRIGDRDTYEQYF. CDR3 DNA: TGCGCCAGCAGGATTGGGGACAGGGATACCTACGAGCAGTACTTC.

This clone appeared a few times. The V call is TRBV7-6, the J call TRBJ2-7; D remains unclear. V lost 1 base and J lost 0, with 13 bases in between. The CDR3 is 16 residues long. Germline V gene lookup returns CDR1 SGHVS and CDR2 FNYEAQ. The CDR3 here is CASSLVAVPSSYEQYF. CDR3 DNA: TGTGCCAGCAGCTTAGTGGCAGTCCCCAGCTCCTACGAGCAGTACTTC.

The chain employs TRBV19 and TRBJ1-2; perhaps TRBD1 as D (5 bases). CDR1 and CDR2 from the germline V gene are LNHDA and SQIVND (reference sequence). The CDR3 runs 13 residues. Trimming removed 3 bases from V and 4 bases from J, with 9 bases in between. CDR3 sequence: CASSIDQGYGYTF. DNA of the CDR3: TGTGCCAGTAGTATCGATCAGGGCTATGGCTACACCTTC.

The table lists this clone with a count of one. The chain is built from TRBV19 and TRBJ1-6; possibly TRBD1 for D (6 bases). Trimming took off 2 bases at V and 4 bases at J, with 12 bases between the two ends. Germline V gives CDR1 LNHDA, CDR2 SQIVND (reference sequence). The CDR3 spans 16 residues. The DNA of the CDR3 is TGTGCCAGTAGTATAATCCGGGACAAGTATAATTCACCCCTCCACTTT. Translation gives CASSIIRDKYNSPLHF.

This chain uses TRBV11-2 with TRBJ1-6; D perhaps matches TRBD1 (6 bases). Germline V lookup: CDR1 SGHAT, CDR2 FQNNGV. With 5 bases removed from V and 6 bases from J, the gap between germline ends came to 20 bases. The CDR3 has 17 residues. The CDR3 DNA sequence: TGTGCCAGCAGCCCCCGGACAGCTAGCTTTCTTAATTCACCCCTCCACTTT. It is translated as CASSPRTASFLNSPLHF. Full variable domain (missing parts from reference TRBV11-2 and TRBJ1-6): EAGVAQSPRYKIIEKRQSVAFWCNPISGHATLYWYQQILGQGPKLLIQFQNNGVVDDSQLPKDRFSAERLKGVDSTLKIQPAKLEDSAVYLCASSPRTASFLNSPLHFGNGTRLTVT.

This clone was seen only once. The rearrangement uses TRBV6-5 and TRBJ1-5; D unresolved. The CDR3 is 14 residues long. Trimming left V 6 bases short and J 0 bases short, with 9 bases between. Germline CDR1 MNHEY, CDR2 SVGAGI. DNA of the CDR3: TGTGCCAGCAGGGTGCATAGTAGCAATCAGCCCCAGCATTTT. Protein product: CASRVHSSNQPQHF.

The chain combines TRBV3-1 (or the pseudogene TRBV3-2) with TRBJ1-1; 9 nucleotides agree with TRBD1. J lost 1 base, V lost 1 base, and 4 bases had no gene match. The CDR3 length is 16 residues. Germline CDR1 reads LGHDT; CDR2 reads YNNKEL (reference sequence). Here the CDR3 DNA reads TGTGCCAGCAGCCAAGGCTGGGACAGGGCGAACACTGAAGCTTTCTTT. This codes for CASSQGWDRANTEAFF.

The CDR3 sequence is CASRKGLAGDNEQFF. CDR3 in DNA: TGCGCCAGCCGAAAAGGACTAGCGGGGGACAATGAGCAGTTCTTC. V is TRBV4-1 and J is TRBJ2-1; 13 bases align to TRBD2. The V gene's germline CDR1 is MGHRA and CDR2 YSYEKL. The CDR3 runs to 15 residues. Trimming cost V 8 bases and J 5 bases; bases outside gene matches: 6.

The CDR3 DNA follows: TGTGCCAGCACCACAGGGGTGGGGAACACTGAAGCTTTCTTT. This codes for CASTTGVGNTEAFF. The gene calls are TRBV9 and TRBJ1-1; TRBD1 aligns across 7 bases. The CDR3 has 14 residues. V shed 6 bases and J 1 base; nucleotides not matched to a gene: 6. Germline V gene data show CDR1 as SGDLS and CDR2 as YYNGEE.

The rearrangement joins TRBV21-1 to TRBJ2-1; TRBD2 is taken as the D call from the table, unchecked against the DNA. TRBV21-1 is classified as a pseudogene. The CDR3 contains 13 residues. The CDR3 reads CASSPRVNNEQFF. The CDR3, as DNA: TGTGCCAGCAGCCCCCGAGTTAACAATGAGCAGTTCTTC.

J is TRBJ2-1 and V is TRBV10-3; 11 nucleotides align to TRBD2. The V gene's germline CDR1 is ENHRY and CDR2 SYGVKD. With V trimmed by 2 bases and J by 7 bases, 13 bases remained unmatched. The CDR3 is 18 amino acids. The CDR3 DNA follows: TGTGCCATCAGTGAGCCCCCTTCTCTAGCGGGAGGATGGAATGAGCAGTTCTTC. The encoded protein is CAISEPPSLAGGWNEQFF.

The CDR3 loop reads CASSDLGPGQFF. The CDR3 DNA follows: TGTGCCAGCAGCGACCTGGGGCCGGGGCAGTTCTTC. This chain uses TRBV9 with TRBJ2-1, with a weak D call TRBD1 (5 bases). This CDR3 has 12 residues. The V gene lost 3 bases and the J gene lost 12 bases, with 13 bases spanning the gap. The germline V gene encodes CDR1 SGDLS and CDR2 YYNGEE.

The chain joins TRBV5-1 to TRBJ2-7, with TRBD1 matching 9 bases. The CDR3 is 16 amino acids. V shed 0 bases and J 3 bases; nucleotides not matched to a gene: 7. The germline CDR1 and CDR2 sequences are SGHRS and YFSETQ. CDR3: CASSLAQGAPGYEQYF. DNA for the CDR3: TGCGCCAGCAGCTTGGCACAGGGGGCGCCGGGCTACGAGCAGTACTTC.

This clone was seen just once. The chain is built from TRBV7-8 and TRBJ1-6, with 7 bases aligning to TRBD1. The ends lost 5 bases at V and 8 bases at J; junction bases unmatched: 27. The germline V gene encodes CDR1 SGHVS and CDR2 FQNEAQ. CDR3 length: 21 amino acids. The CDR3 DNA reads TGTGCCAGCAGCCCGAAGGTGTGGGGACAGCGGTCCTGGAGGGTCGATTCACCCCTCCACTTT. Its protein product is CASSPKVWGQRSWRVDSPLHF.

This chain connects TRBV7-6 to TRBJ2-3; no firm D call. The CDR3 is 16 residues long. From germline, CDR1 is SGHVS and CDR2 FNYEAQ. Trimming pared 5 bases from V and 2 bases from J, leaving 17 bases between. The CDR3 sequence: CASSPLSSSNTDTQYF. For the CDR3, the DNA is TGTGCCAGCAGCCCCCTGAGTTCCTCCAACACAGATACGCAGTATTTT. The entire variable domain, with the rest obtained from reference TRBV7-6 and TRBJ2-3, is as follows: GAGVSQSPRYKVTKRGQDVALRCDPISGHVSLYWYRQALGQGPEFLTYFNYEAQQDKSGLPNDRFSAERPEGSISTLTIQRTEQRDSAMYRCASSPLSSSNTDTQYFGPGTRLTVL.

About this clone: An end of the junction does not agree with germline; a read error may underlie this. The V and J genes are TRBV6-1 and TRBJ1-5, with D possibly being TRBD1 (6 bases). In germline, CDR1 is MNHNS, CDR2 SASEGT. The CDR3 has 16 residues. The CDR3 DNA is TGTGCCAGCAGTAAAGCAGACAGGTGGGGCAATCAGCCCCAGCATTTT. Translated, it gives CASSKADRWGNQPQHF.

The chain employs TRBV19 and TRBJ1-1, with TRBD1 matching over 7 bases. J lost 2 bases, V lost 6 bases, and 12 bases had no gene match. Germline CDR1 and CDR2: LNHDA and SQIVND (reference sequence). There are 16 residues in the CDR3. The CDR3 is CASRTQGLYRNTEAFF. The CDR3 DNA reads TGTGCCAGTAGGACACAGGGGCTTTATCGTAACACTGAAGCTTTCTTT.

This clone was counted only a few times. This chain links TRBV9 with TRBJ1-4; weak D call: TRBD1 (6 bases). V was pared by 3 bases and J by 4 bases, with 13 bases between. CDR3 size: 15 residues. Germline V CDR1 and CDR2: SGDLS, YYNGEE. This CDR3 is CASSAKQGNNEKLFF. For the CDR3, the DNA is TGTGCCAGCAGCGCAAAACAGGGAAATAATGAAAAACTGTTTTTT.